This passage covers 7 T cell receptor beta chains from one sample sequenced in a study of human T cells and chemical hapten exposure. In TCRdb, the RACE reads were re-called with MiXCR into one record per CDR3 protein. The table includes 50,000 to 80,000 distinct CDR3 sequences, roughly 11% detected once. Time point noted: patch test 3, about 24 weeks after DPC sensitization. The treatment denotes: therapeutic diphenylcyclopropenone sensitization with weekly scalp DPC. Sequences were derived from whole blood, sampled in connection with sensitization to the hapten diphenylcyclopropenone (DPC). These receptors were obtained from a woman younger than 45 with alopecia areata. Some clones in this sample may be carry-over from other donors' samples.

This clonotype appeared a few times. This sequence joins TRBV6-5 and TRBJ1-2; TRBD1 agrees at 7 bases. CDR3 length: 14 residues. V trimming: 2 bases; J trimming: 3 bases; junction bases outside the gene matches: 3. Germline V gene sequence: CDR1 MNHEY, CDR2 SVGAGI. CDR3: CASSYQGGDYGYTF. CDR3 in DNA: TGTGCCAGCAGTTACCAGGGGGGCGACTATGGCTACACCTTC.

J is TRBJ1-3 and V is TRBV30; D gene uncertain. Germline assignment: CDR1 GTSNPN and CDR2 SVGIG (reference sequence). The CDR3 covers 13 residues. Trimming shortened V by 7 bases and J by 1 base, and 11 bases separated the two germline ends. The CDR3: CASFGDSGNTIYF. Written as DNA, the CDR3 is TGTGCCTCGTTCGGGGATTCTGGAAACACCATATATTTT.

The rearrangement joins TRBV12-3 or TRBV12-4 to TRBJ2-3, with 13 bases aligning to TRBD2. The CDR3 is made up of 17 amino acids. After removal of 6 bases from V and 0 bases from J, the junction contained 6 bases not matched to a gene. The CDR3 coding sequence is TGTGCCAGCAGCCCCGGGACTAGCGGGGCTAGCACAGATACGCAGTATTTT. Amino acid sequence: CASSPGTSGASTDTQYF.

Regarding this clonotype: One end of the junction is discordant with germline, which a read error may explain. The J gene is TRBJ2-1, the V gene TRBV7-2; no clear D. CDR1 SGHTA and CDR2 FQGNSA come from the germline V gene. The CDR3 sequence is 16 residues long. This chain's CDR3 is CAGSSRVLHLDNEQFF. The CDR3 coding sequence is TGTGCCGGCAGCTCCCGGGTGCTCCACCTCGACAATGAGCAGTTCTTC. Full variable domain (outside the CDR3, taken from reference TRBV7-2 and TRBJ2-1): GAGVSQSPSNKVTEKGKDVELRCDPISGHTALYWYRQSLGQGLEFLIYFQGNSAPDKSGLPSDRFSAERTGGSVSTLTIQRTQQEDSAVYLCAGSSRVLHLDNEQFFGPGTRLTVL.

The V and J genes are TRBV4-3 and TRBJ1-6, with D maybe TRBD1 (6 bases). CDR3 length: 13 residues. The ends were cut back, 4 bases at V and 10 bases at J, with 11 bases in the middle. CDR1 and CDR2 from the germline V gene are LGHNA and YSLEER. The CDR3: CASSLDRDSPLHF. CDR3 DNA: TGCGCCAGCAGCCTGGACAGAGACTCACCCCTCCACTTT.

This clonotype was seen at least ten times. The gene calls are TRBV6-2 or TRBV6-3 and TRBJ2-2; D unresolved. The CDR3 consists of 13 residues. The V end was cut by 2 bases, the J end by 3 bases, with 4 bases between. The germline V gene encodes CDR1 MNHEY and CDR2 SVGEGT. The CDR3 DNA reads TGTGCCAGCAGTTACCGGGACACCGGGGAGCTGTTTTTT. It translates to CASSYRDTGELFF.

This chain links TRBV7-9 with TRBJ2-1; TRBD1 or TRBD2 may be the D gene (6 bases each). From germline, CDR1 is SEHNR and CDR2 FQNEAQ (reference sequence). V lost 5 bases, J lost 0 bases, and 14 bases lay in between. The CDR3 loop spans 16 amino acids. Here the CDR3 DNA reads TGTGCCAGCAGCGTTACACGGGGGCCCTCCTACAATGAGCAGTTCTTC. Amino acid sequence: CASSVTRGPSYNEQFF. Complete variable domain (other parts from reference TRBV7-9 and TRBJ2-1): DTGVSQNPRHKITKRGQNVTFRCDPISEHNRLYWYRQTLGQGPEFLTYFQNEAQLEKSRLLSDRFSAERPKGSFSTLEIQRTEQGDSAMYLCASSVTRGPSYNEQFFGPGTRLTVL.